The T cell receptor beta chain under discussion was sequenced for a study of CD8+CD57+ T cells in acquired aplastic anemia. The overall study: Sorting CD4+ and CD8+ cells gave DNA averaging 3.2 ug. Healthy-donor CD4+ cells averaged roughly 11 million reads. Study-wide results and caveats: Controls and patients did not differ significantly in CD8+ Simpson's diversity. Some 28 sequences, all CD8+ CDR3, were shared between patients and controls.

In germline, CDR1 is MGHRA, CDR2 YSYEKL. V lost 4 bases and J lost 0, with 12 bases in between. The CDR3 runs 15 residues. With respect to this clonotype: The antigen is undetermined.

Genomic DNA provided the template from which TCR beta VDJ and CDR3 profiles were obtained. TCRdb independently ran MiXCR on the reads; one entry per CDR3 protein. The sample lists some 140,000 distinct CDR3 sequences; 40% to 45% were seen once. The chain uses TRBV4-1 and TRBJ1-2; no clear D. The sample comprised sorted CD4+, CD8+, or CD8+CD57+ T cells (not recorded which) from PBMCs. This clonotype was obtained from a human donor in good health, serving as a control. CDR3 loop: CASSPQEGANYGYTF. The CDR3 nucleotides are TGCGCCAGCAGCCCTCAGGAGGGAGCTAACTATGGCTACACCTTC.